The 19 T cell receptor beta chains below come from one sample, sequenced in a study of shared clonotypes between healthy human individuals. Produced via immunoSEQ multiplex PCR; TCRdb's table is partial and in-frame only. The repertoire includes around 2,100,000 clones, roughly 95% of them detected once, and more than 0.95% sits in the top ten. In the naive CD8 group, cells lacked CD45RO and were positively selected for CCR7, so terminally differentiated effector memory CD45RA+ cells were left out. The sample taken for sequencing was naive CD8+ T cells sorted from blood. The receptors stem from a man aged 18 to 29 in good health.

V usage is TRBV9 and J usage is TRBJ2-1; TRBD2 aligns across 10 bases. There are 16 residues in the CDR3. The V gene's germline CDR1 is SGDLS and CDR2 YYNGEE. The junction had 5 bases not matched to a gene; V was cut back by 3 bases and J by 2 bases. As DNA, the CDR3 is TGTGCCAGCAGCGAGAGAGCGGGAGGGCCCTACAATGAGCAGTTCTTC. It translates to CASSERAGGPYNEQFF.

The chain joins TRBV19 to TRBJ1-1, with D unresolved. The CDR3 sequence is 13 residues long. CDR1 is LNHDA, CDR2 SQIVND, per germline (reference sequence). Trimming removed 7 bases at V and 3 bases at J, with 12 bases between. The CDR3 DNA follows: TGTGCCAGTATAGGCAGGTCTTACACTGAAGCTTTCTTT. It codes for CASIGRSYTEAFF.

The chain uses TRBV2 and TRBJ2-7; 8 nucleotides agree with TRBD1. This CDR3 has 12 amino acids. The germline gives CDR1 SNHLY, CDR2 FYNNEI. V was pared by 7 bases and J by 5 bases, with 4 bases of the junction left unmatched. The CDR3 DNA reads as TGTGCCAGCACAGGGGGCGTACACGAGCAGTACTTC. The encoded protein is CASTGGVHEQYF.

V is TRBV6-6 and J is TRBJ2-7; 7 nucleotides align to TRBD1. Trimming took 0 bases from V and 0 from J; bases not matched to a gene: 2. Germline CDR1 is MNHNY and CDR2 is SVGAGI (reference sequence). The CDR3 sequence is 15 residues long. CDR3 coding DNA: TGTGCCAGCAGTTACTCAAGGGACAGCTCCTACGAGCAGTACTTC. This gives the protein CASSYSRDSSYEQYF.

V and J are TRBV13 and TRBJ2-1; D is undetermined. CDR3 length equals 15 residues. CDR1 and CDR2 from the germline V gene are PRHDT and FYEKMQ (reference sequence). Trimming removed 6 bases at V and 0 bases at J, with 12 bases between. CDR3 sequence: CASRAGGSSYNEQFF. The CDR3 nucleotides read TGTGCCAGCAGAGCCGGCGGAAGCTCCTACAATGAGCAGTTCTTC.

The chain uses TRBV15 and TRBJ2-7, with D tentatively TRBD2 (7 bases). The germline CDR1 and CDR2 sequences are LNHNV and YYDKDF (reference sequence). This CDR3 comprises 14 residues. With 0 bases removed from V and 7 bases from J, the gap between germline ends came to 13 bases. The CDR3 DNA sequence: TGTGCCACCAGCAGAGATCGGGGGGCTCGGGAGCAGTACTTC. As protein: CATSRDRGAREQYF.

The chain uses TRBV2 and TRBJ2-3; the match to TRBD2 covers 10 bases. Unmatched junction bases numbered 4, after V lost 2 bases and J lost 5 bases. Germline V gene data show CDR1 as SNHLY and CDR2 as FYNNEI. The CDR3 runs to 15 residues. The CDR3 DNA follows: TGTGCCAGCAGTGAACTAGCGGGGGTGCTAGATACGCAGTATTTT. It yields the protein CASSELAGVLDTQYF.

V is TRBV5-6 and J is TRBJ2-7; TRBD2 matches at 12 bases. Per the germline V gene, CDR1 is SGHDT and CDR2 is YYEEEE. V was pared by 4 bases and J by 3 bases, with 17 bases of the junction left unmatched. This CDR3 region has 19 residues. The CDR3 region is CASSPGRTSGKIIHYEQYF. The CDR3 DNA sequence: TGTGCCAGCAGCCCAGGGAGGACTAGCGGGAAGATAATCCACTACGAGCAGTACTTC.

This chain uses TRBV10-1 with TRBJ1-1, with D possibly TRBD1 on 5 matching bases. From germline, CDR1 is WNHNN and CDR2 SYGVQD (reference sequence). This CDR3 is 15 amino acids long. V was pared by 2 bases and J by 4 bases, with 14 bases between. The CDR3 nucleotides read TGCGCCAGCAGTGAGAGCGGGGCTCGGGGCACTGAAGCTTTCTTT. As protein: CASSESGARGTEAFF.

A word on this clone: This same CDR3 is encoded by further DNA sequences in the sample. This rearrangement joins TRBV11-3 to TRBJ2-2; D is ambiguous. Germline CDR1 SGHNT, CDR2 YENEEA. V lost 5 bases and J 3 bases, leaving 7 bases between the germline ends. The CDR3 has 13 amino acids. CDR3 DNA sequence: TGTGCCAGCAGCCCCCGGGACACCGGGGAGCTGTTTTTT. It codes for CASSPRDTGELFF.

This chain joins TRBV6-1 and TRBJ1-6; 9 nucleotides align to TRBD1. Looked up from germline, CDR1 is MNHNS and CDR2 is SASEGT. Unmatched junction bases numbered 2, after V lost 1 base and J lost 4 bases. The CDR3 has 16 residues. The CDR3, as DNA: TGTGCCAGCAGTGAAGATGACAGGGGGTATAATTCACCCCTCCACTTT. Its translation: CASSEDDRGYNSPLHF.

This clone was observed once. The sample contains more than one DNA sequence encoding this CDR3. The chain links TRBV6-5 to TRBJ1-6; 8 nucleotides agree with TRBD1. Germline V gene data show CDR1 as MNHEY and CDR2 as SVGAGI. V was pared by 2 bases and J by 4 bases, with 1 base of the junction left unmatched. This CDR3 is 15 amino acids long. The CDR3: CASSYGQGYNSPLHF. CDR3 DNA: TGTGCCAGCAGTTACGGACAGGGTTATAATTCACCCCTCCACTTT.

The rearrangement uses TRBV20-1 and TRBJ2-7; D unresolved. Trimming shortened V by 6 bases and J by 6 bases, and 9 bases separated the two germline ends. Germline V gene data show CDR1 as DFQATT and CDR2 as SNEGSKA (reference sequence). The length of the CDR3 is 10 residues. The CDR3 spells CSALRTEQYF. The CDR3 DNA is TGCAGTGCCCTTAGAACCGAGCAGTACTTC.

This clone has just one count. The rearrangement joins TRBV9 to TRBJ2-7; 10 bases are a match to TRBD2. Germline CDR1 reads SGDLS; CDR2 reads YYNGEE. This CDR3 comprises 18 residues. The V segment lost 2 bases and the J segment 3 bases; nucleotides outside the gene matches: 14. The CDR3 protein is CASSVAAFGTSVCYEQYF. The DNA of the CDR3 is TGTGCCAGCAGCGTTGCAGCCTTCGGGACTAGCGTATGCTACGAGCAGTACTTC.

With regard to this clone: Within the sample, other DNA sequences also encode this same CDR3. V and J are TRBV7-9 and TRBJ2-7; D is perhaps TRBD2 (6 bases). The CDR3 runs to 14 residues. Germline V gene sequence: CDR1 SEHNR, CDR2 FQNEAQ (reference sequence). The V end lost 1 base, the J end lost 2 bases, and 9 bases lay between the germline ends. The CDR3 loop reads CASSLGGGAYEQYF. CDR3 nucleotides: TGTGCCAGCAGCTTAGGAGGCGGGGCCTACGAGCAGTACTTC. The complete variable domain, with remaining parts taken from reference TRBV7-9 and TRBJ2-7, reads DTGVSQNPRHKITKRGQNVTFRCDPISEHNRLYWYRQTLGQGPEFLTYFQNEAQLEKSRLLSDRFSAERPKGSFSTLEIQRTEQGDSAMYLCASSLGGGAYEQYFGPGTRLTVT.

This clone was found once. The chain has TRBV7-2 and TRBJ2-3; possibly TRBD2 for D (5 bases). The germline V and J ends were trimmed by 5 bases and 6 bases, with 18 bases remaining between them. The germline CDR1 and CDR2 sequences are SGHTA and FQGNSA. This CDR3 has 15 residues. In DNA, the CDR3 is TGTGCCAGCAGCCTAGGAAAGAGACTACCGGATACGCAGTATTTT. As protein: CASSLGKRLPDTQYF.

To note about this clone: This CDR3 is also generated by other DNA sequences in the sample. The CDR3 nucleotides read TGTGCCAGCAGTGAGCTCGGGAACTACGAGCAGTACTTC. This gives the protein CASSELGNYEQYF. The chain links TRBV6-1 to TRBJ2-7; D perhaps matches TRBD2 (5 bases). V lost 3 bases, J lost 3 bases, and 9 bases lay in between. This CDR3 is built from 13 residues. Germline CDR1 is MNHNS and CDR2 is SASEGT.

As DNA, the CDR3 is TGTGCCAGCAGTTACGAGTACGGGCTGGCAGAAGCTTTCTTT. It translates to CASSYEYGLAEAFF. V is TRBV6-5 and J is TRBJ1-1, with D unclear. V was cut by 2 bases and J by 8 bases, with 15 bases left in between. CDR1 and CDR2 (germline): MNHEY, SVGAGI. This CDR3 is 14 amino acids long.

In regard to this clone: Additional DNA sequences in this sample encode the identical CDR3. V is TRBV7-9 and J is TRBJ2-1; TRBD2 aligns across 11 bases. The CDR3 runs to 15 residues. The trim removed 6 bases at V and 4 bases at J, leaving 5 bases unmatched. Germline CDR1 SEHNR, CDR2 FQNEAQ (reference sequence). This CDR3 is CASSSGTSGYNEQFF. The CDR3 nucleotides are TGTGCCAGCAGTTCCGGGACTAGCGGTTACAATGAGCAGTTCTTC. The full variable domain, completed using reference TRBV7-9 and TRBJ2-1, is DTGVSQNPRHKITKRGQNVTFRCDPISEHNRLYWYRQTLGQGPEFLTYFQNEAQLEKSRLLSDRFSAERPKGSFSTLEIQRTEQGDSAMYLCASSSGTSGYNEQFFGPGTRLTVL.